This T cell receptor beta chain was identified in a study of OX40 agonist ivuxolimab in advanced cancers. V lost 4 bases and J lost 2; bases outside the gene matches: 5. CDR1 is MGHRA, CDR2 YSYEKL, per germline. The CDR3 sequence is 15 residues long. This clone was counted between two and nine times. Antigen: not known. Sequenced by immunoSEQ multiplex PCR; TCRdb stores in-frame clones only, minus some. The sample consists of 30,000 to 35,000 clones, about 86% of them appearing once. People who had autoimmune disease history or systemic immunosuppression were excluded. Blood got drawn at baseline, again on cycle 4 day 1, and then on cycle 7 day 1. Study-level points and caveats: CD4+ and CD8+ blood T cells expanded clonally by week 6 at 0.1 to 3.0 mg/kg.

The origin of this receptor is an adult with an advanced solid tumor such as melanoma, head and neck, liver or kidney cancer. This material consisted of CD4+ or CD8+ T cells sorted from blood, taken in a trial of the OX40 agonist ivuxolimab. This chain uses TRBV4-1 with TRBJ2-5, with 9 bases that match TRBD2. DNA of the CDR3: TGCGCCAGCAGCCTGCAGACTAGCGGTCAAGAGACCCAGTACTTC. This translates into CASSLQTSGQETQYF.